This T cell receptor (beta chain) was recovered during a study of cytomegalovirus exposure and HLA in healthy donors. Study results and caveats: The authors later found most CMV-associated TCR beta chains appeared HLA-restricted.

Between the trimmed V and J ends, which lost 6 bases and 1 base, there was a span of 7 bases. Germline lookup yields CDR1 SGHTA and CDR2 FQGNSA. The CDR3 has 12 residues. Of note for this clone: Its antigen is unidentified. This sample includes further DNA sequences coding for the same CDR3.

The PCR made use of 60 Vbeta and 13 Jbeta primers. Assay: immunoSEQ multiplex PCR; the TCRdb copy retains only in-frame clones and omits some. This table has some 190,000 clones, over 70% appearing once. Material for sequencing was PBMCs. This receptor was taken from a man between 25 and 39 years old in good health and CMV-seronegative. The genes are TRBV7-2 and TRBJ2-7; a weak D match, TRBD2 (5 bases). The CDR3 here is CASRGGSYEQYF. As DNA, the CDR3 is TGTGCCAGCAGGGGCGGGTCCTACGAGCAGTACTTC.